The 9 T cell receptor beta chains below all came from one sample that was sequenced in a study of T cell clones after liver transplantation. Method: immunoSEQ multiplex PCR; TCRdb's copy keeps in-frame clones and lacks some. The table shows about 9,100 clones, with over 75% occurring only once. The sequencing here drew on CD8+ T cells from blood, taken before liver transplant. The receptors shown here come from a human donor who received a liver transplant.

The count of this clone is one. The chain is built from TRBV19 and TRBJ2-1; D might be TRBD1 or TRBD2, each matching 5 bases. The V end lost 7 bases, the J end lost 7 bases, and 20 bases lay between the germline ends. The germline CDR1 and CDR2 sequences are LNHDA and SQIVND (reference sequence). This CDR3 has 15 residues. Here the CDR3 reads CASMGPSGSRNEQFF. The CDR3, as DNA: TGTGCCAGTATGGGGCCTAGTGGGAGCCGGAATGAGCAGTTCTTC.

In its sample, this clone was seen a few times. The chain is built from TRBV27 and TRBJ1-5, with a possible D match to TRBD1 (5 bases). Deletions cut 6 bases from V and 4 bases from J, with 13 bases between. The CDR3 loop spans 14 amino acids. CDR1 and CDR2 from the germline V gene are MNHEY and SMNVEV (reference sequence). As DNA, the CDR3 is TGTGCCAGCAGCTACTTTGGGGCTAATCAGCCCCAGCATTTT. It codes for CASSYFGANQPQHF.

The V call is TRBV11-2, the J call TRBJ2-1; D might be TRBD2 (5 bases). Germline V lookup: CDR1 SGHAT, CDR2 FQNNGV. The CDR3 spans 16 residues. V shed 2 bases and J shed 0 bases, with 11 bases lying between them. The CDR3 coding sequence is TGTGCCAGCAGCTTACTTACGGGGAGCTCCTACAATGAGCAGTTCTTC. Residues: CASSLLTGSSYNEQFF.

The chain is built from TRBV9 and TRBJ2-3; 12 nucleotides match TRBD2. Per germline, CDR1 SGDLS and CDR2 YYNGEE. V dropped 1 base and J dropped 4; count of bases not matched to a gene: 4. The CDR3 loop spans 16 amino acids. CDR3 sequence (DNA): TGTGCCAGCAGCGTATCTGCTAGCGGGGGGGCAGATACGCAGTATTTT. Translation: CASSVSASGGADTQYF.

The chain joins TRBV7-9 to TRBJ2-2; D gene unclear. Germline CDR1 and CDR2: SEHNR and FQNEAQ (reference sequence). With 7 bases removed from V and 8 bases from J, the gap between germline ends came to 17 bases. CDR3 length: 14 amino acids. Written as DNA, the CDR3 is TGTGCCAGCATGTTGGTAGCCCCATTAGGGGAGCTGTTTTTT. Translation: CASMLVAPLGELFF.

The V and J genes are TRBV5-1 and TRBJ2-5, with TRBD2 matching 14 bases. The ends lost 4 bases at V and 2 bases at J; junction bases unmatched: 10. The CDR3 covers 18 residues. In germline, CDR1 is SGHRS, CDR2 YFSETQ. CDR3 sequence (DNA): TGCGCCAGCAGCGCCCCGACTAGCGGGGGGGCGGAGCAAGAGACCCAGTACTTC. This encodes CASSAPTSGGAEQETQYF.

The chain links TRBV7-9 to TRBJ2-5; tentatively, D is TRBD1 (5 bases). V gave up 7 bases and J gave up 4 bases, with 13 bases separating them. CDR3 size: 13 residues. Germline loops: CDR1 SEHNR, CDR2 FQNEAQ (reference sequence). The CDR3 region is CASTSQGRETQYF. Written as DNA, the CDR3 is TGTGCCAGCACCTCGCAGGGCCGAGAGACCCAGTACTTC.

This chain joins TRBV4-2 and TRBJ2-2; the D gene could be TRBD1 or TRBD2 (6 bases each). Germline V gives CDR1 LGHNA, CDR2 YNFKEQ. Trimming shortened V by 4 bases and J by 6 bases, and 18 bases separated the two germline ends. The CDR3 has 16 residues. CDR3: CASSREEQGVAGELFF. The CDR3 DNA reads as TGTGCCAGCAGCCGGGAGGAACAGGGCGTGGCCGGGGAGCTGTTTTTT.

The chain recombines TRBV6-5 with TRBJ2-5; weak D call: TRBD2 (6 bases). V lost 2 bases and J 1 base, leaving 14 bases between the germline ends. The CDR3 has 16 amino acids. CDR1 and CDR2 (germline): MNHEY, SVGAGI. The CDR3 sequence: CASSYEIAAAQETQYF. The CDR3 coding sequence is TGTGCCAGCAGTTACGAGATAGCGGCCGCCCAAGAGACCCAGTACTTC.